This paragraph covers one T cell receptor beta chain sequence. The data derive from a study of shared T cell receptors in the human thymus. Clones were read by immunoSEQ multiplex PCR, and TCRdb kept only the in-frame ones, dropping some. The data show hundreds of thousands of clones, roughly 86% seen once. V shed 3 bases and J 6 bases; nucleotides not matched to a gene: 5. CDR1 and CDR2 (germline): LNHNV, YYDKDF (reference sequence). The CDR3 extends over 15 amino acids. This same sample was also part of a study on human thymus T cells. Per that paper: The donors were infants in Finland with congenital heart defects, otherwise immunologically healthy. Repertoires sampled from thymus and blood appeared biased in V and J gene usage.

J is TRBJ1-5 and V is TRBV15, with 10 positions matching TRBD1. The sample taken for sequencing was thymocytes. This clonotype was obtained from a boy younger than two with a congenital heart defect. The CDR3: CATSSRQGAGQPQHF. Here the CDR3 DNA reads TGTGCCACCAGCAGCCGACAGGGGGCGGGTCAGCCCCAGCATTTT.